This T cell receptor beta chain comes out of a study of T cell changes during pregnancy in multiple sclerosis. Trimming left V 3 bases short and J 6 bases short, with 11 bases between. The CDR3 length is 14 residues. CDR1 SGHTA and CDR2 FQGNSA come from the germline V gene. Here immunoSEQ multiplex PCR was the method, and the copy in TCRdb shows in-frame clones only, minus some. Here the sample spans about 59,000 clones, around 90% being singletons. This chain links TRBV7-2 with TRBJ1-4; D perhaps matches TRBD1 (6 bases). The sequence was collected from a female donor with multiple sclerosis, enrolled in a pregnancy study. The specimen was peripheral blood, collected in the second trimester of pregnancy. CDR3 coding DNA: TGTGCCAGCAGCTTGGAGGGGGGGGATGAAAAACTGTTTTTT. This gives the protein CASSLEGGDEKLFF. Combining the CDR3 with reference TRBV7-2 and TRBJ1-4 gives the whole variable domain GAGVSQSPSNKVTEKGKDVELRCDPISGHTALYWYRQSLGQGLEFLIYFQGNSAPDKSGLPSDRFSAERTGGSVSTLTIQRTQQEDSAVYLCASSLEGGDEKLFFGSGTQLSVL.